The 10 T cell receptor beta chains below were found in one sample sequenced in a study of early T cells in non-severe SARS-CoV-2 infection. In TCRdb, the 5' RACE reads were re-called with MiXCR into one record per CDR3 protein. The sample has about 48,000 distinct CDR3 sequences, 6.2% seen once. This specimen consisted of whole blood, obtained at baseline. Receptors were obtained from an adult who was a healthcare worker with PCR-confirmed SARS-CoV-2 infection or an uninfected control (not recorded which).

This clonotype was seen ten or more times. V is TRBV5-5 and J is TRBJ1-6; a weak D match, TRBD1 (6 bases). CDR1 SGHKS and CDR2 YYEKEE come from the germline V gene (reference sequence). The CDR3 is 14 residues long. Trimming pared 2 bases from V and 6 bases from J, leaving 9 bases between. CDR3 loop: CASSFGQTNSPLHF. CDR3 DNA sequence: TGTGCCAGCAGCTTCGGACAGACTAATTCACCCCTCCACTTT.

This clonotype was observed a few times. This chain connects TRBV6-4 to TRBJ2-2; D is perhaps TRBD2 (5 bases). This CDR3 contains 15 residues. CDR1 and CDR2 from the germline V gene are MRHNA and SNTAGT. V was shortened by 0 bases and J by 1 base, with 6 bases between the two germline ends. The CDR3 protein is CASSDSGGNTGELFF. CDR3 DNA: TGTGCCAGCAGTGACTCAGGAGGGAACACCGGGGAGCTGTTTTTT.

This clonotype was detected only a few times. V and J are TRBV12-3 or TRBV12-4 and TRBJ2-2, with TRBD2 identical over 11 bases. This CDR3 spans 16 amino acids. Trimming removed 6 bases from V and 6 bases from J; junction bases left unmatched: 9. The CDR3 region is CASRSGLAAGPGELFF. The CDR3 DNA is TGTGCCAGCAGGTCGGGACTAGCGGCTGGCCCCGGGGAGCTGTTTTTT.

Ten or more counts support this clonotype. This chain links TRBV6-1 with TRBJ1-1, with D perhaps matching TRBD1 (5 bases). The germline V gene has CDR1 MNHNS and CDR2 SASEGT. The CDR3 has 11 residues. V lost 8 bases, J lost 10 bases, and 14 bases lay in between. CDR3 sequence: CASPRPGGAFF. The CDR3 region has the DNA TGTGCCAGCCCAAGACCCGGGGGAGCTTTCTTT.

The CDR3, as DNA: TGTGCCAGCAGATCAAGCGGGAGGGCCTTCTACAATGAGCAGTTCTTC. Its protein product is CASRSSGRAFYNEQFF. This chain connects TRBV6-5 to TRBJ2-1; 10 positions match TRBD2. Looked up from germline, CDR1 is MNHEY and CDR2 is SVGAGI. With 6 bases clipped from V and 3 bases from J, the junction kept 8 bases outside the gene matches. The CDR3 sequence is 16 residues long.

This clonotype was counted ten times or more. The chain joins TRBV29-1 to TRBJ2-5, with 7 bases matching TRBD2. Germline V CDR1 and CDR2: SQVTM, ANQGSEA. There are 11 residues in the CDR3. The trim removed 6 bases at V and 5 bases at J, leaving 3 bases unmatched. The CDR3 nucleotides are TGCAGCGTACTAGCGCCCGAGACCCAGTACTTC. This translates into CSVLAPETQYF.

This clonotype was seen a few times. The chain uses TRBV6-6 and TRBJ2-1; a weak D match, TRBD1 (6 bases). The CDR3 extends over 11 amino acids. Trimming removed 6 bases from V and 13 bases from J, with 13 bases in between. The germline gives CDR1 MNHNY, CDR2 SVGAGI (reference sequence). CDR3 sequence: CASSQGTRQFF. The DNA for the CDR3 is TGTGCCAGCAGCCAAGGGACAAGACAGTTCTTC.

This clonotype was detected only a few times. V is TRBV7-2 and J is TRBJ1-4; perhaps TRBD1 as D (5 bases). Trimming removed 1 base from V and 4 bases from J, with 7 bases in between. This CDR3 is built from 14 residues. Per germline, CDR1 SGHTA and CDR2 FQGNSA. In DNA form, the CDR3 reads TGTGCCAGCAGCTTAGGGGGACGTAATGAAAAACTGTTTTTT. Protein sequence: CASSLGGRNEKLFF.

The sample holds a few counts of this clonotype. The chain couples TRBV28 to TRBJ2-5; D may be TRBD2 (6 bases). There are 15 residues in the CDR3. Germline V CDR1 and CDR2: MDHEN, SYDVKM. V shed 6 bases and J shed 1 base, with 15 bases lying between them. DNA of the CDR3: TGTGCCAGCAGACTTGGACTACAAATCCAAGAGACCCAGTACTTC. It encodes CASRLGLQIQETQYF. Filled out from reference TRBV28 and TRBJ2-5, the complete variable domain reads DVKVTQSSRYLVKRTGEKVFLECVQDMDHENMFWYRQDPGLGLRLIYFSYDVKMKEKGDIPEGYSVSREKKERFSLILESASTNQTSMYLCASRLGLQIQETQYFGPGTRLLVL.

The chain links TRBV12-3 or TRBV12-4 to TRBJ2-2; no firm D call. This CDR3 has 16 residues. V dropped 7 bases and J dropped 4 bases, with 19 bases sitting between them. The CDR3 reads CASKRMVSAGTGELFF. DNA for the CDR3: TGTGCCAGCAAGAGGATGGTCTCGGCTGGCACCGGGGAGCTGTTTTTT.